This is a list of T cell receptor beta chains from one sample in a study of molecular identifiers for immune sequencing clone quantification. MiXCR was run by TCRdb on the PCR reads, yielding one entry per CDR3 protein. The sample has 100,000 or so distinct CDR3 sequences, roughly 38% seen once; the top ten hold approximately 3.8%. Sequencing used naive CD8+ T cells from blood, with Jurkat cell RNA spiked in. These receptors were collected from a human donor in good health. Some libraries in this study had Jurkat cell RNA spiked in. Each CDR3 is given with its conserved first and last residue. The D gene is left open where the match is weak. Part of the rows lack a size; the others show once, few, many or a class for expanded clones.

J,size,V,D,CDR3,DNA
TRBJ1-5,.,TRBV16,.,CASSQWHRSNQPQHF,TGTGCCAGCAGCCAATGGCACAGGAGTAATCAGCCCCAGCATTTT
TRBJ2-2,many,TRBV12-3/TRBV12-4,.,CASTPGDAGELFF,TGTGCCAGCACCCCAGGAGACGCCGGGGAGCTGTTTTTT
TRBJ2-7,many,TRBV28,.,CASIGLAVLDEQYF,TGTGCCAGCATCGGCTTAGCGGTCTTGGACGAGCAGTACTTC
TRBJ1-4,.,TRBV4-2,.,CASSQAAEVHLPRLFF,TGTGCCAGCAGCCAAGCTGCTGAGGTTCACCTCCCCCGTCTGTTTTTT
TRBJ2-1,many,TRBV7-2,.,CASSLSGNEQFF,TGTGCCAGCAGCTTAAGCGGAAATGAGCAGTTCTTC
TRBJ2-7,many,TRBV29-1,.,CSVVGTGNEQYF,TGCAGCGTTGTAGGCACAGGGAATGAGCAGTACTTC
TRBJ2-3,.,TRBV7-3,.,CASGLQGWTDTQYF,TGTGCCAGCGGCTTACAGGGTTGGACAGATACGCAGTATTTT
TRBJ1-4,.,TRBV2,.,CASSEWGRTGEKLFF,TGTGCCAGCAGTGAATGGGGACGGACGGGAGAAAAACTGTTTTTT
TRBJ2-7,.,TRBV6-5,TRBD1,CASSYEAGGYEQYF,TGTGCCAGCAGTTACGAGGCAGGGGGCTACGAGCAGTACTTC
TRBJ1-5,.,TRBV19,TRBD1,CASTWGTGGNQPQHF,TGTGCCAGTACTTGGGGGACAGGGGGCAATCAGCCCCAGCATTTT
TRBJ1-6,.,TRBV2,.,CASSEALQGRESPLHF,TGTGCCAGCAGTGAAGCGCTTCAGGGTCGGGAATCACCCCTCCACTTT
TRBJ2-3,.,TRBV6-5,TRBD2,CASSYSGLAGAVDTQYF,TGTGCCAGCAGTTACTCTGGACTAGCGGGAGCAGTTGATACGCAGTATTTT
TRBJ2-3,many,TRBV7-2,.,CASSTGSGADTQYF,TGTGCCAGCAGCACCGGGAGTGGTGCAGATACGCAGTATTTT
TRBJ2-7,.,TRBV2,TRBD2,CASQGLADLDF,TGTGCCAGCCAAGGGCTAGCGGACCTGGACTTC
TRBJ1-1,.,TRBV7-3,.,CASSSDGHEAFF,TGTGCCAGCAGCTCCGACGGCCACGAAGCTTTCTTT
TRBJ2-3,many,TRBV6-5,.,CASNPQQWAADTQYF,TGTGCCAGCAATCCACAGCAATGGGCGGCAGATACGCAGTATTTT
TRBJ2-1,once,TRBV13,.,CASSSTAPGWVSSHNEQFF,TGTGCCAGCAGCTCCACCGCCCCAGGGTGGGTCTCCTCACACAATGAGCAGTTCTTC
TRBJ2-7,.,TRBV11-2,TRBD2,CASRGLAESYEQYF,TGTGCCAGCAGAGGACTAGCGGAGTCCTACGAGCAGTACTTC
TRBJ1-1,.,TRBV9,.,CASSVGAGTRTEACF,.
TRBJ2-3,many,TRBV7-6,TRBD1,CASSSYRGDTQYF,TGTGCCAGCAGCTCCTACAGGGGTGATACGCAGTATTTT
TRBJ1-5,.,TRBV5-8,.,CASSFKGNQPQHF,TGTGCCAGCAGCTTCAAGGGCAATCAGCCCCAGCATTTT
TRBJ2-5,few,TRBV6-6,.,CASSSSLLSLQETQYF,TGTGCCAGCAGTTCCTCCCTCCTCAGCTTACAAGAGACCCAGTACTTC
TRBJ2-7,few,TRBV13,TRBD1,CASSLGDRAYEQYF,TGTGCCAGCAGCTTGGGGGACAGGGCCTACGAGCAGTACTTC
TRBJ2-5,.,TRBV29-1,.,CSATTFETTGETQYF,TGCAGCGCAACAACCTTTGAGACAACCGGAGAGACCCAGTACTTC
TRBJ2-3,few,TRBV9,.,CASSVKGTDTQYF,TGTGCCAGCAGCGTCAAGGGGACAGATACGCAGTATTTT